The 32 T cell receptor beta chains in this list originate from one sample, sequenced in a study of cytomegalovirus exposure and HLA in healthy donors (dated by TCRdb to between 2016 and 2019). Library method: the immunoSEQ multiplex PCR assay. TCRdb stores this immuneACCESS table with in-frame sequences only. Part of the clones is absent; in the studies checked, under half of the shortfall reflects unresolved V genes, and no reason is known for the rest. The sample table contains tens of thousands of clones; only one count was recorded for 90% to 96% of them. The ten largest clones capture about 1.6% of the sample. Sequenced input: PBMCs. The receptor source for this set is a young man in good health and CMV-seropositive.

This chain joins TRBV27 and TRBJ2-1; tentatively, D is TRBD2 (6 bases). This CDR3 has 16 amino acids. Trimming took 1 base from V and 6 from J, leaving 16 bases between them. From germline, CDR1 is MNHEY and CDR2 SMNVEV (reference sequence). As DNA, the CDR3 is TGTGCCAGCAGTTTATATAGGACTAACCCCCTCAATGAGCAGTTCTTC. Translating gives CASSLYRTNPLNEQFF.

This clone has only one observation. J is TRBJ1-1 and V is TRBV6-6; 10 bases are shared with TRBD1. The J segment lost 0 bases and the V segment lost 5 bases, leaving 6 bases of the junction unmatched. The CDR3 has 16 amino acids. CDR1 is MNHNY and CDR2 is SVGAGI in the germline V gene (reference sequence). The CDR3 DNA follows: TGTGCCAGCAGTACAACGACAGGGGGCATGAACACTGAAGCTTTCTTT. Protein: CASSTTTGGMNTEAFF.

This clone was seen once. The chain combines TRBV9 with TRBJ2-1; TRBD2 matches 7 bases. The V and J ends lost 0 bases and 8 bases, in that order; junction bases with no gene match: 11. Per germline, CDR1 SGDLS and CDR2 YYNGEE. This CDR3 contains 16 residues. This chain's CDR3 is CASSVARTSQYYEQFF. Written as DNA, the CDR3 is TGTGCCAGCAGCGTAGCTAGGACTAGTCAGTACTATGAGCAGTTCTTC.

This chain uses TRBV25-1 with TRBJ1-5; tentatively, D is TRBD1 (5 bases). The CDR3 is 18 amino acids. With 4 bases removed from V and 2 bases from J, the gap between germline ends came to 21 bases. Germline CDR1 MGHDK, CDR2 SYGVNS. Here the CDR3 reads CASSGSEGAREGNQPQHF. The CDR3 DNA reads TGTGCCAGCAGTGGATCTGAAGGGGCGCGGGAGGGCAATCAGCCCCAGCATTTT.

The V and J genes are TRBV27 and TRBJ2-6; 7 bases are shared with TRBD1. The CDR3 has 12 residues. V trimming: 6 bases; J trimming: 10 bases; junction bases outside the gene matches: 3. The germline CDR1 and CDR2 sequences are MNHEY and SMNVEV (reference sequence). CDR3 in amino acids: CASSLTGNVLTF. The DNA of the CDR3 is TGTGCCAGCAGCCTGACAGGGAACGTCCTGACTTTC.

The chain uses TRBV28 and TRBJ2-7, with a tentative D call TRBD1 (6 bases). This CDR3 region has 13 residues. The germline V gene has CDR1 MDHEN and CDR2 SYDVKM. Trimming took 3 bases from V and 6 from J, leaving 12 bases between them. CDR3 in amino acids: CASSLTGLFEQYF. In DNA, the CDR3 is TGTGCCAGCAGTTTGACAGGTCTTTTCGAGCAGTACTTC.

The rearrangement joins TRBV15 to TRBJ1-1; D uncertain. This CDR3 has 14 residues. Germline lookup yields CDR1 LNHNV and CDR2 YYDKDF (reference sequence). V lost 0 bases and J lost 6, with 11 bases in between. The CDR3 region has the DNA TGTGCCACCAGCAGAGATACTAGTTTGGCTGAAGCTTTCTTT. Translating gives CATSRDTSLAEAFF.

The rearrangement joins TRBV5-1 to TRBJ1-4, with TRBD1 as a possible D gene (5 bases). The V and J ends lost 2 bases and 7 bases respectively, with 15 bases between them. CDR3 length: 15 amino acids. Per germline, CDR1 SGHRS and CDR2 YFSETQ. The CDR3 loop is CASSFQGGSGEKLFF. The CDR3 bases are TGCGCCAGCAGCTTTCAGGGCGGGAGCGGTGAAAAACTGTTTTTT.

The chain links TRBV11-3 to TRBJ2-1, with 8 bases fitting TRBD2. The junction had 5 bases not matched to a gene; V was cut back by 2 bases and J by 5 bases. Germline V gives CDR1 SGHNT, CDR2 YENEEA. The CDR3 is made up of 15 amino acids. This CDR3 is CASSLNSGNHNEQFF. As DNA, the CDR3 is TGTGCCAGCAGCTTAAATAGCGGGAACCACAATGAGCAGTTCTTC.

The chain links TRBV5-1 to TRBJ2-3; no reliable D call. Germline V gives CDR1 SGHRS, CDR2 YFSETQ. Trimming took off 0 bases at V and 0 bases at J, with 11 bases between the two ends. CDR3 length: 16 amino acids. The CDR3 sequence: CASSLVGGASTDTQYF. The CDR3 DNA reads TGCGCCAGCAGCTTGGTTGGCGGTGCTAGCACAGATACGCAGTATTTT.

The V gene is TRBV29-1, the J gene TRBJ1-3; D gene uncertain. This CDR3 region has 13 residues. Germline V gives CDR1 SQVTM, CDR2 ANQGSEA. Trimming stripped 6 bases from V and 0 bases from J, with 9 bases between. The CDR3 bases are TGCAGCGTAGGCCCGGGCTCTGGAAACACCATATATTTT. Amino acids: CSVGPGSGNTIYF.

The chain employs TRBV5-4 and TRBJ2-2, with 7 bases that match TRBD2. V lost 3 bases and J lost 0; bases outside the gene matches: 8. The CDR3 length is 17 residues. The germline V gene has CDR1 SGHNT and CDR2 YYREEE (reference sequence). CDR3 region: CASSSPGGGANTGELFF. The CDR3 region has the DNA TGTGCCAGCAGCTCCCCGGGCGGGGGTGCGAACACCGGGGAGCTGTTTTTT.

The chain recombines TRBV5-4 with TRBJ1-1; TRBD1 might be the D (6 bases). The germline V and J ends were trimmed by 4 bases and 1 base, with 14 bases remaining between them. Per the germline V gene, CDR1 is SGHNT and CDR2 is YYREEE (reference sequence). The CDR3 consists of 15 residues. CDR3 sequence reads: CASSPEDRPNTEAFF. CDR3 in DNA: TGTGCCAGCAGCCCAGAGGACAGACCGAACACTGAAGCTTTCTTT.

The J gene is TRBJ2-7, the V gene TRBV30, with a possible D match to TRBD1 (6 bases). Trimming shortened V by 3 bases and J by 4 bases, and 13 bases separated the two germline ends. Germline CDR1 reads GTSNPN; CDR2 reads SVGIG (reference sequence). CDR3 length equals 13 residues. This chain's CDR3 is CAWSRDIEYEQYF. CDR3 bases: TGTGCCTGGAGCCGGGACATAGAGTACGAGCAGTACTTC.

The chain employs TRBV7-6 and TRBJ2-2; 7 bases align to TRBD1. V was clipped by 4 bases and J by 5 bases; unmatched bases: 13. This CDR3 is 17 amino acids long. In germline, CDR1 is SGHVS, CDR2 FNYEAQ. DNA of the CDR3: TGTGCCAGCAGCTCCGCCGCCGGGACAGAATCTACCGGGGAGCTGTTTTTT. This translates into CASSSAAGTESTGELFF.

V and J are TRBV6-5 and TRBJ2-7; 11 bases fit TRBD2. The CDR3 runs 15 residues. Germline CDR1 reads MNHEY; CDR2 reads SVGAGI. The V gene end was trimmed by 5 bases and the J gene end by 4 bases; junction bases not matched to a gene: 7. The DNA of the CDR3 is TGTGCCAGCAGTAACCTAGCGGGAGGATCGTACGAGCAGTACTTC. The encoded protein is CASSNLAGGSYEQYF.

The chain uses TRBV5-1 and TRBJ1-1; the D gene is possibly TRBD1 (6 bases). In germline, CDR1 is SGHRS, CDR2 YFSETQ. V was shortened by 4 bases and J by 8 bases, with 18 bases between the two germline ends. The CDR3 covers 14 residues. CDR3 sequence (DNA): TGCGCCAGCAGCCTACGACCGGACAGCAAAGAAGCTTTCTTT. Translating gives CASSLRPDSKEAFF. The entire variable domain, with the rest obtained from reference TRBV5-1 and TRBJ1-1, is as follows: KAGVTQTPRYLIKTRGQQVTLSCSPISGHRSVSWYQQTPGQGLQFLFEYFSETQRNKGNFPGRFSGRQFSNSRSEMNVSTLELGDSALYLCASSLRPDSKEAFFGQGTRLTVV.

This rearrangement joins TRBV7-6 to TRBJ2-5; 14 positions agree with TRBD2. CDR1 and CDR2 from the germline V gene are SGHVS and FNYEAQ. With V trimmed by 6 bases and J by 4 bases, 10 bases remained unmatched. This CDR3 region has 17 residues. The CDR3 region is CASSWGLAGDLRETQYF. CDR3 nucleotide sequence: TGTGCCAGCAGTTGGGGACTAGCGGGAGACCTGCGAGAGACCCAGTACTTC.

V and J are TRBV5-1 and TRBJ1-3, with D possibly TRBD1 on 5 matching bases. V was pared by 3 bases and J by 2 bases, with 21 bases between. Germline CDR1 is SGHRS and CDR2 is YFSETQ. The CDR3 is made up of 18 amino acids. CDR3 loop: CASSYKNPAGGAGNTIYF. Written as DNA, the CDR3 is TGCGCCAGCAGCTATAAAAACCCTGCGGGAGGGGCTGGAAACACCATATATTTT.

The chain is built from TRBV7-9 and TRBJ1-4; TRBD1 might be the D (5 bases). The ends were cut back, 1 base at V and 0 bases at J, with 12 bases in the middle. The CDR3 is 17 residues long. The germline V gene encodes CDR1 SEHNR and CDR2 FQNEAQ (reference sequence). CDR3: CASSLEYRQSTNEKLFF. The CDR3 DNA reads TGTGCCAGCAGCTTAGAGTATCGACAGTCAACTAATGAAAAACTGTTTTTT.

This rearrangement joins TRBV5-8 to TRBJ2-3; 12 bases align to TRBD1. CDR1 SGHTS and CDR2 YDEGEE come from the germline V gene. The junction had 6 bases not matched to a gene; V was cut back by 4 bases and J by 3 bases. This CDR3 contains 16 residues. CDR3 sequence reads: CASSPGQGAGTDTQYF. As DNA, the CDR3 is TGTGCCAGCAGCCCGGGACAGGGGGCCGGGACAGATACGCAGTATTTT.

The genes are TRBV6-6 and TRBJ2-3, with 7 bases that match TRBD2. Per germline, CDR1 MNHNY and CDR2 SVGAGI (reference sequence). The CDR3 contains 13 residues. V was clipped by 2 bases and J by 4 bases; unmatched bases: 0. CDR3 DNA: TGTGCCAGCAGTTACGGGAGGGCAGATACGCAGTATTTT. Protein sequence: CASSYGRADTQYF.

The chain carries TRBV28 and TRBJ1-2, with a weak D call TRBD1 (6 bases). The CDR3 runs to 15 residues. V lost 3 bases to trimming and J lost 2 bases, with 13 bases between them. Germline values: CDR1 MDHEN, CDR2 SYDVKM. The CDR3 DNA reads as TGTGCCAGCAGTTTGGATGCAGGGGCGAACTATGGCTACACCTTC. Its protein product is CASSLDAGANYGYTF.

V and J are TRBV7-8 and TRBJ2-2; D perhaps matches TRBD2 (5 bases). The length of the CDR3 is 16 residues. The germline CDR1 and CDR2 sequences are SGHVS and FQNEAQ. Trimming pared 1 base from V and 3 bases from J, leaving 12 bases between. CDR3 bases: TGTGCCAGCAGCTTAGTCGTCGGGATGGACACCGGGGAGCTGTTTTTT. Amino acids: CASSLVVGMDTGELFF.

The chain recombines TRBV2 with TRBJ2-2; 12 bases line up with TRBD2. There are 16 residues in the CDR3. After removal of 6 bases from V and 1 base from J, the junction contained 3 bases not matched to a gene. CDR1 and CDR2 from the germline V gene are SNHLY and FYNNEI. CDR3 DNA sequence: TGTGCCAGCAGCTCGACTAGCGGGAGGAACACCGGGGAGCTGTTTTTT. Its protein is CASSSTSGRNTGELFF.

This clone appeared once. This sequence joins TRBV30 and TRBJ1-1; 9 nucleotides align to TRBD1. V shed 1 base and J 5 bases; nucleotides not matched to a gene: 5. The CDR3 consists of 14 residues. Germline V gene sequence: CDR1 GTSNPN, CDR2 SVGIG (reference sequence). CDR3 nucleotides: TGTGCCTGGAGTGCCGAGGACAGGGGAACTGAAGCTTTCTTT. Its translation: CAWSAEDRGTEAFF.

This chain uses TRBV7-9 with TRBJ2-2, with TRBD1 identical over 7 bases. Germline V gene sequence: CDR1 SEHNR, CDR2 FQNEAQ (reference sequence). This CDR3 contains 14 residues. V lost 8 bases, J lost 5 bases, and 8 bases stayed unmatched. DNA for the CDR3: TGTGCCAGCTGGGGGACAGTTCCAACCGGGGAGCTGTTTTTT. Amino acids: CASWGTVPTGELFF.

The J gene is TRBJ1-3, the V gene TRBV2; D is unresolved. The V end lost 1 base, the J end lost 0 bases, and 7 bases lay between the germline ends. The CDR3 is made up of 15 amino acids. Germline assignment: CDR1 SNHLY and CDR2 FYNNEI. The CDR3, as DNA: TGTGCCAGCAGTGAAGGCGTCTCCTCTGGAAACACCATATATTTT. It encodes CASSEGVSSGNTIYF.

This clone was seen just once. The rearrangement links TRBV28 to TRBJ1-1; perhaps TRBD1 as D (5 bases). Germline V lookup: CDR1 MDHEN, CDR2 SYDVKM. With 4 bases removed from V and 3 bases from J, the gap between germline ends came to 18 bases. The CDR3 loop spans 16 amino acids. DNA of the CDR3: TGTGCCAGCAGTTGGGCTTCTGGGGCGGGGGACACTGAAGCTTTCTTT. Translation: CASSWASGAGDTEAFF.

This clone was detected once. This chain connects TRBV4-1 to TRBJ2-7; possibly TRBD1 for D (6 bases). This CDR3 comprises 18 residues. Germline CDR1 and CDR2: MGHRA and YSYEKL. V was pared by 0 bases and J by 3 bases, with 21 bases between. CDR3 nucleotides: TGCGCCAGCAGCCAAGAAGGGTCAGGGGCCCGAGGACTCTACGAGCAGTACTTC. Translating gives CASSQEGSGARGLYEQYF.

In regard to this clone: The germline gene is not matched at one end of the junction; a read error may be the cause. The chain carries TRBV5-1 and TRBJ1-3, with D possibly TRBD1 on 5 matching bases. The germline CDR1 and CDR2 sequences are SGHRS and YFSETQ. The CDR3 consists of 17 residues. The CDR3 is CASSFGRGLGSGNAIYF. In nucleotides, the CDR3 is TGCGCCAGCAGCTTCGGTCGGGGACTAGGCTCGGGAAACGCCATATATTTT.

The genes are TRBV7-2 and TRBJ2-7; TRBD2 might be the D (6 bases). The germline CDR1 and CDR2 sequences are SGHTA and FQGNSA. The CDR3 has 15 amino acids. The V gene lost 4 bases and the J gene lost 5 bases, with 18 bases spanning the gap. DNA for the CDR3: TGTGCCAGCAGCTCTCCCGGGGGAGCGGGCCACGAGCAGTACTTC. Its translation is CASSSPGGAGHEQYF.